Shown below are 23 T cell receptor beta chains from a single sample sequenced in a study of blood T cell repertoires in COVID-19. Clones were read by immunoSEQ multiplex PCR, and TCRdb kept only the in-frame ones, dropping some. The data hold approximately 190,000 clones, with around 84% observed a single time. The sequenced sample was peripheral blood. The receptors were sampled from a human donor in a cohort sampled during active COVID-19.

This chain uses TRBV18 with TRBJ2-1, with D possibly being TRBD2 (5 bases). Trimming cost V 6 bases and J 0 bases, with 9 bases left between them. The germline CDR1 and CDR2 sequences are KGHSH and LQKENI. The CDR3 totals 14 residues. This CDR3 reads CASSRAGSYNEQFF. The DNA for the CDR3 is TGTGCCAGCTCGAGGGCGGGCTCCTACAATGAGCAGTTCTTC.

The rearrangement links TRBV9 to TRBJ2-3, with D unresolved. The CDR3 has 11 amino acids. V lost 2 bases and J lost 6, with 4 bases in between. The V gene's germline CDR1 is SGDLS and CDR2 YYNGEE. In DNA form, the CDR3 reads TGTGCCAGCAGCGTCGGTGATACGCAGTATTTT. Its translation: CASSVGDTQYF.

The V and J genes are TRBV5-1 and TRBJ2-5; 9 bases line up with TRBD2. The V and J ends lost 1 base and 0 bases, in that order; junction bases with no gene match: 4. Germline V CDR1 and CDR2: SGHRS, YFSETQ. This CDR3 contains 16 residues. The CDR3, as DNA: TGCGCCAGCAGCTTGTTACCTAGCGGGAACCAAGAGACCCAGTACTTC. It yields the protein CASSLLPSGNQETQYF.

The V and J genes are TRBV7-8 and TRBJ2-7; D may be TRBD2 (6 bases). The CDR3 covers 15 residues. Germline V gene sequence: CDR1 SGHVS, CDR2 FQNEAQ. Trimming cost V 6 bases and J 3 bases, with 18 bases left between them. The CDR3 bases are TGTGCCAGCAGTCCTGGGGGGTCGGGGCTCTACGAGCAGTACGTC. Encoded protein: CASSPGGSGLYEQYV.

This clone has only one observation. The chain couples TRBV3-1 (or the pseudogene TRBV3-2) to TRBJ2-3; D remains unclear. CDR1 is LGHDT and CDR2 is YNNKEL in the germline V gene (reference sequence). The CDR3 contains 14 residues. Deletions cut 1 base from V and 3 bases from J, with 8 bases between. CDR3 DNA: TGTGCCAGCAGCCAAGCCACCGCGACAGATACGCAGTATTTT. This encodes CASSQATATDTQYF.

The chain has TRBV6-5 and TRBJ2-5, with 10 bases identical to TRBD2. V shed 6 bases, J shed 5 bases, and the junction held 6 bases outside the gene matches. The germline CDR1 and CDR2 sequences are MNHEY and SVGAGI. The CDR3 sequence is 14 residues long. CDR3 sequence (DNA): TGTGCCAGCAGATTTAGCGGGGGGTTGGAGACCCAGTACTTC. Protein: CASRFSGGLETQYF.

The rearrangement uses TRBV10-3 and TRBJ2-3; D is possibly TRBD2 (6 bases). Germline CDR1 ENHRY, CDR2 SYGVKD. V lost 5 bases and J 0 bases, leaving 18 bases between the germline ends. This CDR3 contains 17 residues. CDR3 amino acids: CAISSPRDATSTDTQYF. As DNA, the CDR3 is TGTGCCATCAGTTCACCGCGGGACGCAACTAGCACAGATACGCAGTATTTT.

The V call is TRBV7-2, the J call TRBJ2-2; 8 bases align to TRBD2. Trimming cost V 5 bases and J 8 bases; bases outside gene matches: 4. Germline CDR1 SGHTA, CDR2 FQGNSA. CDR3 length: 13 residues. CDR3 sequence: CASSLVAGGELFF. The CDR3 bases are TGTGCCAGCAGCCTAGTAGCGGGAGGGGAGCTGTTTTTT.

The chain combines TRBV19 with TRBJ2-1, with no clear D. V was cut by 1 base and J by 6 bases, with 13 bases left in between. The germline V gene encodes CDR1 LNHDA and CDR2 SQIVND (reference sequence). This CDR3 comprises 15 residues. The CDR3 loop reads CASSIGVVLVNEQFF. Written as DNA, the CDR3 is TGTGCCAGTAGTATAGGCGTCGTGCTAGTCAATGAGCAGTTCTTC.

This clone was detected once. The chain employs TRBV6-6 and TRBJ2-2; the D is unclear. Trimming pared 10 bases from V and 6 bases from J, leaving 9 bases between. The germline CDR1 and CDR2 sequences are MNHNY and SVGAGI (reference sequence). The CDR3 covers 11 residues. CDR3 residues: CATRTAGELFF. The CDR3 DNA is TGTGCCACCAGAACAGCCGGGGAGCTGTTTTTT.

This sequence joins TRBV3-1 (or the pseudogene TRBV3-2) and TRBJ2-5; D uncertain. Between the trimmed V and J ends, which lost 4 bases and 7 bases, there was a span of 16 bases. This CDR3 has 14 amino acids. CDR1 LGHDT and CDR2 YNNKEL come from the germline V gene (reference sequence). In nucleotides, the CDR3 is TGTGCCAGCAGCCCAGAAACCGGTGTAAGGACCCAGTACTTC. It encodes CASSPETGVRTQYF.

The chain uses TRBV24-1 and TRBJ2-5; no clear D. Germline-derived CDR1 and CDR2 are KGHDR and SFDVKD. The germline V and J ends were trimmed by 3 bases and 5 bases, with 9 bases remaining between them. The CDR3 has 13 amino acids. The CDR3 DNA is TGTGCCACCAGTGATGGAGTAACGGAGACCCAGTACTTC. It translates to CATSDGVTETQYF.

The V and J genes are TRBV19 and TRBJ1-2; D might be TRBD1 (5 bases). This CDR3 has 13 amino acids. Trimming cost V 6 bases and J 4 bases, with 12 bases left between them. The germline CDR1 and CDR2 sequences are LNHDA and SQIVND (reference sequence). The CDR3 DNA reads TGTGCCAGTAGCATTGGGACTTTCTATGGCTACACCTTC. It yields the protein CASSIGTFYGYTF.

The V gene is TRBV6-5, the J gene TRBJ1-5; D gene unclear. Germline CDR1 reads MNHEY; CDR2 reads SVGAGI. The CDR3 length is 12 residues. V was shortened by 4 bases and J by 7 bases, with 8 bases between the two germline ends. DNA for the CDR3: TGTGCCAGCAGTTTACCGGGGCAGCCCCAGCATTTT. As protein: CASSLPGQPQHF.

The chain is built from TRBV6-5 and TRBJ1-5, with TRBD1 matching 7 bases. Germline assignment: CDR1 MNHEY and CDR2 SVGAGI. Trimming took 7 bases from V and 4 from J; bases not matched to a gene: 7. The CDR3 spans 14 residues. The chain's CDR3 is CASNSGQLNQPQHF. CDR3 DNA sequence: TGTGCCAGCAACTCGGGACAGCTTAATCAGCCCCAGCATTTT.

This sequence joins TRBV28 and TRBJ2-2; weak D call: TRBD1 (6 bases). CDR3 length: 14 amino acids. Germline loops: CDR1 MDHEN, CDR2 SYDVKM. Trimming took 6 bases from V and 3 from J, leaving 11 bases between them. The CDR3 region has the DNA TGTGCCAGCAGGGAGTCAGGGGACACCGGGGAGCTGTTTTTT. This encodes CASRESGDTGELFF.

The V and J genes are TRBV6-1 and TRBJ2-7; possible D gene TRBD1, 6 bases. V was shortened by 2 bases and J by 5 bases, with 10 bases between the two germline ends. The CDR3 totals 13 residues. CDR1 is MNHNS, CDR2 SASEGT, per germline. The CDR3, as DNA: TGTGCCAGCAGTGAACTACAGGGCCACGAGCAGTACGTC. Amino acid sequence: CASSELQGHEQYV.

The chain has TRBV30 and TRBJ1-2; possibly TRBD1 for D (6 bases). In germline, CDR1 is GTSNPN, CDR2 SVGIG (reference sequence). Trimming removed 7 bases at V and 0 bases at J, with 15 bases between. The CDR3 has 14 residues. The CDR3 here is CAFNHRAANYGYTF. DNA of the CDR3: TGTGCCTTTAACCACAGGGCCGCTAACTATGGCTACACCTTC.

The chain couples TRBV10-3 to TRBJ2-2; D possibly corresponds to TRBD2 (5 bases). This CDR3 has 13 amino acids. V gave up 10 bases and J gave up 4 bases, with 13 bases separating them. Germline CDR1 and CDR2: ENHRY and SYGVKD. As DNA, the CDR3 is TGTGCCACGACGGGAACATCCACCGGGGAGCTGTTTTTT. It is translated as CATTGTSTGELFF.

This sequence joins TRBV7-6 and TRBJ2-5, with 9 bases aligning to TRBD1. Germline CDR1 is SGHVS and CDR2 is FNYEAQ. The CDR3 extends over 14 amino acids. The V gene end was trimmed by 5 bases and the J gene end by 4 bases; junction bases not matched to a gene: 5. CDR3 sequence (DNA): TGTGCCAGCAGCGCCACAGGGGGCGCAGAGACCCAGTACTTC. As protein: CASSATGGAETQYF.

V is TRBV20-1 and J is TRBJ1-1, with D perhaps TRBD1 (5 bases). The CDR3 is made up of 14 amino acids. From germline, CDR1 is DFQATT and CDR2 SNEGSKA (reference sequence). V dropped 3 bases and J dropped 1 base, with 12 bases sitting between them. The CDR3 region is CSASDRGGNTEAFF. The CDR3 DNA is TGCAGTGCTAGTGATCGCGGGGGGAACACTGAAGCTTTCTTT.

The count of this clone is one. The J gene is TRBJ2-6, the V gene TRBV5-4; D perhaps matches TRBD1 (6 bases). Germline lookup yields CDR1 SGHNT and CDR2 YYREEE (reference sequence). This CDR3 is built from 17 residues. Trimming took off 0 bases at V and 1 base at J, with 11 bases between the two ends. For the CDR3, the DNA is TGTGCCAGCAGCTTGGGCACAGGGATTTCTGGGGCCAACGTCCTGACTTTC. It codes for CASSLGTGISGANVLTF.

The chain employs TRBV6-6 and TRBJ2-7; unclear D gene. The germline V gene encodes CDR1 MNHNY and CDR2 SVGAGI (reference sequence). This CDR3 contains 14 residues. V was pared by 2 bases and J by 3 bases, with 11 bases between. The CDR3 DNA follows: TGTGCCAGCAGTTACCATCCATCTAGCTACGAGCAGTACTTC. Encoded protein: CASSYHPSSYEQYF.